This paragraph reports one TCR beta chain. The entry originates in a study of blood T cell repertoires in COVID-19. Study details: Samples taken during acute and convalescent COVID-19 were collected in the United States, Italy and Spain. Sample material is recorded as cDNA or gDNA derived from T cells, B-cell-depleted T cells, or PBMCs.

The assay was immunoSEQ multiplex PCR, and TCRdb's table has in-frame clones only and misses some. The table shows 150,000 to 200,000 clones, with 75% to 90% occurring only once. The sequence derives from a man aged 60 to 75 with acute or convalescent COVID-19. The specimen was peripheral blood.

The CDR3 spells CASRRQGVGTEAFF. DNA for the CDR3: TGTGCCAGCAGGAGGCAGGGGGTAGGGACTGAAGCTTTCTTT. This chain joins TRBV2 and TRBJ1-1; 7 nucleotides match TRBD1. This CDR3 is 14 amino acids long. J gave up 5 bases and V 6 bases, and 9 bases lay outside the gene matches. The germline V gene encodes CDR1 SNHLY and CDR2 FYNNEI.